A single sample is the source of the 16 T cell receptor beta chains below, sequenced in a study of OX40 agonist ivuxolimab in advanced cancers. Method: immunoSEQ multiplex PCR; TCRdb's copy keeps in-frame clones and lacks some. The repertoire has approximately 89,000 clones, more than 85% of them found once; the top ten carry 2.3%. The source material was CD4+ or CD8+ T cells sorted from blood, sampled in a trial of the OX40 agonist ivuxolimab. The receptors shown here come from an adult with an advanced solid tumor such as melanoma, head and neck, liver or kidney cancer.

The chain's CDR3 is CASSFRQGPETQYF. The DNA for the CDR3 is TGTGCCAGCAGCTTCCGACAGGGGCCAGAGACCCAGTACTTC. V and J are TRBV13 and TRBJ2-5; 8 nucleotides line up with TRBD1. Germline CDR1 PRHDT, CDR2 FYEKMQ (reference sequence). Losses at the gene ends were 3 bases for V and 4 bases for J; bases not matched to a gene: 4. The CDR3 length is 14 residues.

This chain connects TRBV28 to TRBJ1-6; D uncertain. CDR1 MDHEN and CDR2 SYDVKM come from the germline V gene. The V end was cut by 4 bases, the J end by 12 bases, with 10 bases between. CDR3 length: 12 amino acids. This CDR3 is CASSSGGRPLHF. For the CDR3, the DNA is TGTGCCAGCAGTTCCGGCGGGAGACCCCTCCACTTT.

This clone was seen only once. The V gene is TRBV11-2, the J gene TRBJ2-1, with TRBD2 matching 9 bases. The CDR3 length is 17 residues. Per germline, CDR1 SGHAT and CDR2 FQNNGV. Trimming cost V 0 bases and J 6 bases; bases outside gene matches: 9. CDR3 protein: CASSLERAGGPFNEQFF. DNA of the CDR3: TGTGCCAGCAGCTTAGAGCGGGCGGGAGGGCCGTTCAATGAGCAGTTCTTC. Based on the CDR3 plus reference TRBV11-2 and TRBJ2-1, the full variable domain is EAGVAQSPRYKIIEKRQSVAFWCNPISGHATLYWYQQILGQGPKLLIQFQNNGVVDDSQLPKDRFSAERLKGVDSTLKIQPAKLEDSAVYLCASSLERAGGPFNEQFFGPGTRLTVL.

V usage is TRBV6-6 and J usage is TRBJ1-1; 7 bases agree with TRBD1. V was clipped by 6 bases and J by 7 bases; unmatched bases: 11. The CDR3 is made up of 14 amino acids. Germline loops: CDR1 MNHNY, CDR2 SVGAGI (reference sequence). CDR3 sequence reads: CASRHGTAKDEAFF. CDR3 DNA: TGTGCCAGCAGACACGGGACAGCGAAGGATGAAGCTTTCTTT.

V gene TRBV7-9 combines with J gene TRBJ2-1; no reliable D call. The CDR3 is made up of 13 amino acids. V gave up 1 base and J gave up 7 bases, with 8 bases separating them. The germline V gene encodes CDR1 SEHNR and CDR2 FQNEAQ (reference sequence). CDR3 bases: TGTGCCAGCAGCTTAGAGTCGATAAATGAGCAGTTCTTC. This codes for CASSLESINEQFF.

The J gene is TRBJ1-1, the V gene TRBV11-2, with TRBD1 matching over 7 bases. Per germline, CDR1 SGHAT and CDR2 FQNNGV. The CDR3 covers 13 residues. V lost 4 bases and J lost 4; bases outside the gene matches: 3. The CDR3 here is CASSSQGGTEAFF. The CDR3 bases are TGTGCCAGCAGCTCGCAGGGGGGCACTGAAGCTTTCTTT.

Turning to this clone: The junction differs from germline at one of its ends, possibly a read error. V usage is TRBV7-7 and J usage is TRBJ2-3; D gene uncertain. Germline V gene lookup returns CDR1 SSHAT and CDR2 FNYEAQ (reference sequence). CDR3 length: 17 residues. CDR3 DNA: TGTGCTAGCAGCTCCTCATCCGACTGGTTAACCCCAGATACGCAGTATTTT. As protein: CASSSSSDWLTPDTQYF.

V is TRBV5-6 and J is TRBJ1-2, with a tentative D call TRBD1 (5 bases). This CDR3 is built from 12 residues. V dropped 4 bases and J dropped 5 bases, with 9 bases sitting between them. Per the germline V gene, CDR1 is SGHDT and CDR2 is YYEEEE. CDR3 DNA: TGTGCCAGCAGCACCGGGGCATATGGCTACACCTTC. Encoded protein: CASSTGAYGYTF.

This chain links TRBV10-2 with TRBJ2-3, with 10 bases matching TRBD1. In germline, CDR1 is WSHSY, CDR2 SAAADI. The CDR3 consists of 15 residues. V dropped 6 bases and J dropped 1; count of bases not matched to a gene: 4. The CDR3 spells CASSVTGGRTDTQYF. The CDR3 DNA reads TGCGCCAGCAGCGTGACAGGGGGCCGCACAGATACGCAGTATTTT.

The chain uses TRBV18 and TRBJ2-1; weak D call: TRBD2 (6 bases). V was trimmed by 1 base and J by 2 bases, leaving 9 bases between them. This CDR3 has 15 residues. Per the germline V gene, CDR1 is KGHSH and CDR2 is LQKENI. CDR3 DNA sequence: TGTGCCAGCTCACCACAAGGGGAGGCCTACAATGAGCAGTTCTTC. It is translated as CASSPQGEAYNEQFF.

This clone was seen a single time. The genes are TRBV28 and TRBJ2-3, with 10 bases identical to TRBD1. V shed 10 bases and J 2 bases; nucleotides not matched to a gene: 9. The CDR3 has 15 amino acids. Germline CDR1 reads MDHEN; CDR2 reads SYDVKM. The CDR3 DNA reads TGTGCCATCCGTGGGGGACAGGGGCACACAGATACGCAGTATTTT. This translates into CAIRGGQGHTDTQYF.

This clone was observed a single time. The chain is built from TRBV18 and TRBJ1-4; 7 bases match TRBD1. The CDR3 covers 14 residues. Trimming took 2 bases from V and 7 from J; bases not matched to a gene: 4. Germline loops: CDR1 KGHSH, CDR2 LQKENI. CDR3: CASSPETGSEKLFF. The CDR3, as DNA: TGTGCCAGCTCACCAGAGACAGGGTCTGAAAAACTGTTTTTT.

This chain joins TRBV13 and TRBJ1-4; the D gene is possibly TRBD1 (5 bases). V shed 5 bases and J shed 7 bases, with 17 bases lying between them. Germline CDR1 PRHDT, CDR2 FYEKMQ (reference sequence). The CDR3 is 15 amino acids. The CDR3 region has the DNA TGTGCCAGCAGCGTACCCAGGGAATTCGCTGAAAAACTGTTTTTT. It translates to CASSVPREFAEKLFF.

The rearrangement links TRBV27 to TRBJ2-7; 8 positions match TRBD2. V lost 5 bases to trimming and J lost 5 bases; unmatched junction nucleotides: 8. There are 14 residues in the CDR3. The germline CDR1 and CDR2 sequences are MNHEY and SMNVEV (reference sequence). The chain's CDR3 is CASSGIAGNDEQYF. The DNA for the CDR3 is TGTGCCAGCAGTGGGATAGCGGGAAACGACGAGCAGTACTTC.

The gene calls are TRBV2 and TRBJ2-1; 8 positions agree with TRBD2. The CDR3 is made up of 17 amino acids. Germline CDR1 and CDR2: SNHLY and FYNNEI. V dropped 5 bases and J dropped 7; count of bases not matched to a gene: 16. CDR3 coding DNA: TGTGCCAGCAGTAGCCCTCATAGCGGGAAGGTGTCGAATGAGCAGTTCTTC. Translating gives CASSSPHSGKVSNEQFF. Together with reference TRBV2 and TRBJ2-1, the CDR3 gives the full variable domain: EPEVTQTPSHQVTQMGQEVILRCVPISNHLYFYWYRQILGQKVEFLVSFYNNEISEKSEIFDDQFSVERPDGSNFTLKIRSTKLEDSAMYFCASSSPHSGKVSNEQFFGPGTRLTVL.

The chain carries TRBV28 and TRBJ2-7, with TRBD2 as a possible D gene (6 bases). This CDR3 has 12 residues. Germline V gene lookup returns CDR1 MDHEN and CDR2 SYDVKM. Trimming removed 8 bases at V and 4 bases at J, with 12 bases between. The CDR3 DNA reads as TGTGCCAGCGCGGGGCTCACTTACGAGCAGTACTTC. This gives the protein CASAGLTYEQYF.